This TCR beta chain was documented in a study of blood T cell repertoires in COVID-19. About the research overall: Collection of acute and convalescent COVID-19 samples took place in the United States, Italy and Spain. PBMCs, B-cell-depleted T cells, or T cells provided the cDNA or gDNA that made up the material.

Original handling: Nucleated cell counts were estimated from reference gene primer amplification. Profiling relied on immunoSEQ multiplex PCR, and the TCRdb table lists in-frame clones only, not all of them. V and J calls and clone size are those listed in that table; D and trimming were worked out from the DNA. The sample contains 90,000 or so clones, about nine tenths of which appear only once. Germline values: CDR1 KGHSH, CDR2 LQKENI. There are 14 residues in the CDR3. Trimming shortened V by 4 bases and J by 4 bases, and 11 bases separated the two germline ends. The gene calls are TRBV18 and TRBJ1-5; D possibly corresponds to TRBD1 (5 bases). This sequence was found in a woman aged 70-85 years with acute or convalescent COVID-19. The sample comprised peripheral blood. As DNA, the CDR3 is TGTGCCAGCTCACTCATACCAGGGAATCAGCCCCAGCATTTT. This translates into CASSLIPGNQPQHF. The variable domain in full, completed from reference TRBV18 and TRBJ1-5, reads NAGVMQNPRHLVRRRGQEARLRCSPMKGHSHVYWYRQLPEEGLKFMVYLQKENIIDESGMPKERFSAEFPKEGPSILRIQQVVRGDSAAYFCASSLIPGNQPQHFGDGTRLSIL.